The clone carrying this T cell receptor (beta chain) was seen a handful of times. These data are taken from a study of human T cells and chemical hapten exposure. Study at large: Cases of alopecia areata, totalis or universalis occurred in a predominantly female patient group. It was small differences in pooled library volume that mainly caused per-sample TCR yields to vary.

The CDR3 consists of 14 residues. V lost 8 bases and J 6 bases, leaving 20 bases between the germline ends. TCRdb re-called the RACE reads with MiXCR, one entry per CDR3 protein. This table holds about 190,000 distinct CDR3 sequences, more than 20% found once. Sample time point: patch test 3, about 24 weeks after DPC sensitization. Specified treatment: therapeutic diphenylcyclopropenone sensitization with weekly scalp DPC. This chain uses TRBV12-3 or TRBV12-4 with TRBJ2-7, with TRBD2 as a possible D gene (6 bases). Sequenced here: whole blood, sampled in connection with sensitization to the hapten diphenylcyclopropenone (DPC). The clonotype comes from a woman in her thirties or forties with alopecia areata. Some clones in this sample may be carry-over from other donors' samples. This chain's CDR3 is CASRSGTAAGEQYF. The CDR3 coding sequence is TGTGCCAGCCGATCGGGGACTGCCGCAGGCGAGCAGTACTTC.